The 12 T cell receptor beta chains listed next were all sequenced from one sample in a study of shared clonotypes between healthy human individuals. TCRdb keeps only in-frame clones here, not all; method: immunoSEQ multiplex PCR. The table records approximately 2,200,000 clones, about 93% of them present only once. Naive CD8 isolation took CD45RO-negative cells positively selected for CCR7 and excluded terminally differentiated effector memory CD45RA+ cells. The sample comprised naive CD8+ T cells from PBMCs. These receptors originate from a man in his late teens or twenties in good health. Some clones in this sample may be carry-over from other donors' samples.

This chain joins TRBV28 and TRBJ1-1; 7 nucleotides align to TRBD1. Trimming took 4 bases from V and 6 from J; bases not matched to a gene: 11. The CDR3 has 15 residues. Germline V CDR1 and CDR2: MDHEN, SYDVKM. CDR3 residues: CASSSPGQRYPEAFF. For the CDR3, the DNA is TGTGCCAGCAGTTCGCCGGGACAGAGATATCCTGAAGCTTTCTTT.

The genes are TRBV27 and TRBJ2-1; TRBD2 might be the D (5 bases). Germline assignment: CDR1 MNHEY and CDR2 SMNVEV (reference sequence). V was trimmed by 6 bases and J by 6 bases, leaving 15 bases between them. The CDR3 contains 14 residues. The CDR3 region is CASSLFNRGNEQFF. CDR3 coding DNA: TGTGCCAGCAGCCTTTTCAATCGGGGCAATGAGCAGTTCTTC.

The rearrangement joins TRBV19 to TRBJ2-6; 7 bases fit TRBD1. V lost 5 bases to trimming and J lost 0 bases; unmatched junction nucleotides: 1. The CDR3 runs to 15 residues. Germline lookup yields CDR1 LNHDA and CDR2 SQIVND (reference sequence). For the CDR3, the DNA is TGTGCCAGTAGTCGGGACAGCTCTGGGGCCAACGTCCTGACTTTC. Protein product: CASSRDSSGANVLTF.

In its sample, this clone was seen a few times. This chain connects TRBV7-9 to TRBJ1-1; perhaps TRBD1 as D (5 bases). The CDR3 has 15 residues. Per germline, CDR1 SEHNR and CDR2 FQNEAQ (reference sequence). V gave up 5 bases and J gave up 1 base, with 14 bases separating them. CDR3 sequence reads: CASSHRSDRNTEAFF. CDR3 coding DNA: TGTGCCAGCAGCCACCGATCAGACAGGAACACTGAAGCTTTCTTT.

The DNA for the CDR3 is TGTGCCTCCCGGGAGACGAACACCGGGGAGCTGTTTTTT. Protein sequence: CASRETNTGELFF. This chain uses TRBV25-1 with TRBJ2-2, with a possible D match to TRBD2 (6 bases). Germline CDR1 reads MGHDK; CDR2 reads SYGVNS. The CDR3 runs 13 residues. Trimming removed 11 bases at V and 0 bases at J, with 10 bases between.

The chain joins TRBV29-1 to TRBJ1-2, with TRBD1 matching over 11 bases. Trimming at V came to 3 bases and at J to 4 bases, leaving 13 bases not matched to a gene. Germline V gene data show CDR1 as SQVTM and CDR2 as ANQGSEA. The CDR3 consists of 17 residues. CDR3 in DNA: TGCAGCGTTGACGCCCTTGGGACAGGGGGAGTGGGCTATGGCTACACCTTC. Its translation is CSVDALGTGGVGYGYTF.

This clone was seen just once. The CDR3 loop is CASSLPSGAKLDTGELFF. In DNA, the CDR3 is TGTGCCAGCAGCTTACCTAGCGGAGCAAAGTTGGACACCGGGGAGCTGTTTTTT. The rearrangement links TRBV7-2 to TRBJ2-2, with 7 positions matching TRBD2. The germline V gene has CDR1 SGHTA and CDR2 FQGNSA. V shed 2 bases, J shed 3 bases, and the junction held 12 bases outside the gene matches. This CDR3 has 18 residues.

J is TRBJ2-5 and V is TRBV5-1; TRBD1 or TRBD2 may be the D gene (5 bases each). This CDR3 contains 14 residues. Germline V gene data show CDR1 as SGHRS and CDR2 as YFSETQ. V shed 4 bases and J shed 3 bases, with 13 bases lying between them. The CDR3 DNA is TGCGCCAGCAGCCCGGGGACCCTAAAAGAGACCCAGTACTTC. Translated: CASSPGTLKETQYF.

V gene TRBV11-2 combines with J gene TRBJ2-1; D is ambiguous. V was shortened by 4 bases and J by 1 base, with 14 bases between the two germline ends. Per germline, CDR1 SGHAT and CDR2 FQNNGV. CDR3 length: 16 amino acids. CDR3 nucleotide sequence: TGTGCCAGCAGCTCCATAGCTCGAGCTTCCTACAATGAGCAGTTCTTC. Protein product: CASSSIARASYNEQFF.

This clone was recorded once. This chain connects TRBV7-9 to TRBJ1-4; weak D call: TRBD1 (6 bases). The length of the CDR3 is 14 residues. Germline CDR1 reads SEHNR; CDR2 reads FQNEAQ (reference sequence). V lost 3 bases to trimming and J lost 8 bases, with 13 bases between them. As DNA, the CDR3 is TGTGCCAGCAGCTTCCAGGGGTTTTGGGAAAAACTGTTTTTT. Encoded protein: CASSFQGFWEKLFF.

This clone was seen only once. The V gene is TRBV4-1, the J gene TRBJ2-7; 7 nucleotides align to TRBD2. The germline gives CDR1 MGHRA, CDR2 YSYEKL. The ends lost 1 base at V and 6 bases at J; junction bases unmatched: 12. This CDR3 contains 16 residues. The CDR3 coding sequence is TGCGCCAGCAGCCAAGTGGTTCGAGCGGGAACCCCCGAGCAGTACTTC. Protein product: CASSQVVRAGTPEQYF.

This chain links TRBV7-3 with TRBJ2-1, with TRBD2 matching over 12 bases. The CDR3 spans 17 residues. V gave up 2 bases and J gave up 9 bases; unmatched junction bases: 11. Germline V gene sequence: CDR1 SGHTA, CDR2 FQGTGA. The CDR3 reads CASSLGPRLAGVSEQFF. The CDR3 DNA follows: TGTGCCAGCAGCTTAGGTCCCCGACTAGCGGGAGTGAGTGAGCAGTTCTTC. Filled out from reference TRBV7-3 and TRBJ2-1, the complete variable domain reads GAGVSQTPSNKVTEKGKYVELRCDPISGHTALYWYRQSLGQGPEFLIYFQGTGAADDSGLPNDRFFAVRPEGSVSTLKIQRTERGDSAVYLCASSLGPRLAGVSEQFFGPGTRLTVL.